This T cell receptor beta chain is drawn from a study of Ad26.COV2.S vaccination and SARS-CoV-2 variants (dated by TCRdb to about 2021). For the wider study: Donors in the vaccine arm were drawn from COV1001, a phase I-IIa trial of Ad26.COV2.S in healthy adults that was multicentre, randomized, double-blind and placebo-controlled. Trial participants were randomized into five groups of five: low-dose or high-dose Ad26.COV2.S given once or twice, or placebo on both occasions. The TCR-sequenced set comprised about 30 samples: some 19 Ad26.COV2.S vaccine recipients, 5 placebo recipients and 8 SARS-CoV-2 convalescent individuals. Investigators remained blinded to trial group allocation during experiments and outcome assessment. Ad26.COV2.S was given intramuscularly at 5x10^10 or 1x10^11 viral particles, as a single shot or as two shots 56 days apart. Sequencing of the TCRbeta repertoire served to evaluate the specificity and breadth of SARS-CoV-2-reactive T cell receptors following Ad26.COV2.S vaccination. Overall results and qualifications from the work: Ad26.COV2.S recipients had higher spike-specific TCR breadth than placebo recipients (P = 0.0014). Substantial breadth of spike-specific CD8+ and CD4+ T cell responses was reported after vaccination. It was noted by the authors that total T cell responses may have been underestimated by the TCR breadth and depth analyses. The study was not powered for comparison of responses between vaccine doses or regimens. Comparable non-spike TCR breadth was observed between vaccine and placebo recipients, consistent with only spike being contained in the vaccine.

Measured from the cysteine to the phenylalanine, the CDR3 is 15 residues long. Kept here is only the CDR3 DNA, which spans 45 bases and is read in frame from base 1. V is pruned by 3 bases and J by 4 bases, leaving 6 bases of the junction without a gene match. From a lookup of the germline V gene, CDR1 and CDR2 are SGHRS and YFSETQ. The immunoSEQ Assay was the method used to sequence TCRbeta CDR3 regions. After extraction, genomic DNA underwent amplification by bias-controlled multiplex PCR, followed by high-throughput sequencing. The source study handled its data this way. To quantify the absolute abundance of each unique TCRbeta CDR3 region, sequences were collapsed and filtered. T cell fraction was estimated by normalization of TCRbeta template counts to usable DNA, with usable DNA being measured through amplification of reference genes present in all nucleated cells. Repertoire TCRs were annotated as SARS-CoV-2-specific by exact matching of V gene, CDR3 amino acid sequence and J gene to a known reactive TCR set. The reference SARS-CoV-2 TCR set came from MIRA and was filtered for enrichment in COVID-19-positive ImmuneCODE repertoires, removing public or cross-reactive TCRs. Using the MIRA antigens, annotated TCRs were further analysed by specific ORF or by position within an ORF. Depth was the summed frequency of annotated unique rearrangements, while breadth was defined as annotated unique rearrangements over total unique productive rearrangements. Group comparisons of TCR breadth used two-sided Wilcoxon rank-sum tests. Drawn from immuneACCESS, this table holds only the in-frame rearrangements with V and J called that TCRdb kept. Clones are partly lost; checked studies trace under half to an unresolved V gene and leave the rest unexplained. The V and J calls and clone size come from that table; D and trimming were worked out from the DNA. Present in this sample are a few hundred thousand clones, roughly 85% of which were seen just once. The leading ten clones occupy approximately 3% of the sample.

The sample's treatment or condition label, in plain terms: roughly 20 received Ad26.COV2.S at low or high dose, single or two shots; about 5 received placebo; per-sample allocation not given. For vaccine and placebo recipients, the sequenced repertoires came from samples collected on day 63 after the first injection. Cohort 1b enrolled about two dozen adults aged 18-55 years at a single site in Boston, USA, between 29 July and 7 August 2020. As a vaccine, Ad26.COV2.S was a replication-incompetent adenovirus type 26 vector that expressed a prefusion-stabilized SARS-CoV-2 spike protein derived from the original Wuhan strain. Comments on this clone: This receptor's antigen is unknown. Base-call qualities are not available, and no considerably larger clone is one nucleotide away.

The TCR comes from a person between 18 and 65 years old who received the Ad26.COV2.S COVID-19 vaccine or a placebo. This specimen was peripheral blood, taken in a trial of Ad26.COV2.S vaccine versus placebo. The sequence joins TRBV5-1 to TRBJ2-5; TRBD1 agrees with 10 junctional bases. The CDR3 region has the sequence CASSWTGGSGETQYF. The DNA sequence reads TGCGCCAGCAGCTGGACAGGGGGTAGCGGAGAGACCCAGTACTTC.